One sample yielded the 2 T cell receptor beta chains listed below, sequenced in a study of blood T cell repertoires in COVID-19. Assay used: immunoSEQ multiplex PCR; TCRdb lists only in-frame clones, some missing. The profile shows about 130,000 clones, around 89% of them singletons. Material: peripheral blood. The origin of the receptors is a man between 60 and 70 years old with active or convalescent COVID-19.

This chain connects TRBV19 to TRBJ2-3; 9 nucleotides line up with TRBD1. The CDR3 spans 13 residues. Trimming at V came to 4 bases and at J to 5 bases, leaving 1 base not matched to a gene. Per germline, CDR1 LNHDA and CDR2 SQIVND (reference sequence). The CDR3 coding sequence is TGTGCCAGTAGTAAGGACAGGGGAGATACGCAGTATTTT. It specifies CASSKDRGDTQYF.

This clone was seen a few times. The chain recombines TRBV5-6 with TRBJ1-5; no clear D gene. CDR3 length: 17 residues. The V gene lost 0 bases and the J gene lost 2 bases, with 15 bases spanning the gap. Germline loops: CDR1 SGHDT, CDR2 YYEEEE. In nucleotides, the CDR3 is TGTGCCAGCAGCTTGGGGCAGGTAGATTTGGGCAATCAGCCCCAGCATTTT. Translated: CASSLGQVDLGNQPQHF.